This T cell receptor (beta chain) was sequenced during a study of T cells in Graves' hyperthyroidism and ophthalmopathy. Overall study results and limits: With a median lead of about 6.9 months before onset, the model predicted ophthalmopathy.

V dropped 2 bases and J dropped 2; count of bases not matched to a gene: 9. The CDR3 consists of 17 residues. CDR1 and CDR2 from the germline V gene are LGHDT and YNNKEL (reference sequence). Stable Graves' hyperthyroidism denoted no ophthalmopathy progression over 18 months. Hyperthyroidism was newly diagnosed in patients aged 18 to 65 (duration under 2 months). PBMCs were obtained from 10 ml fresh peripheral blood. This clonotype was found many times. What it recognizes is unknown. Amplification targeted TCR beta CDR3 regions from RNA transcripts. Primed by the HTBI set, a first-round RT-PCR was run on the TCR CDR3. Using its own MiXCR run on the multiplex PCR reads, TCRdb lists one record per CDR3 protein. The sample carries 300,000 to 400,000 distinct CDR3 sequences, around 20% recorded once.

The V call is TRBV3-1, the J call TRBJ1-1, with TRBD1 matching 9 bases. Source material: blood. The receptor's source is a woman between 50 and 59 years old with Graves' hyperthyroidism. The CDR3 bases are TGTGCCAGCAGCCAAACGGACAGGGGAGGTCCAAACACTGAAGCTTTCTTT. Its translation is CASSQTDRGGPNTEAFF.